Listed below are T cell receptor beta chains from one sample, sequenced in a study of shared clonotypes between healthy human individuals. The repertoire was sequenced with immunoSEQ multiplex PCR; TCRdb's copy has only in-frame clones and lacks some. The sample lists around 500,000 clones; more than 75% were seen once. Sequencing was done on a sample of PBMCs. These receptors all stem from a woman in her 40s in good health. Some clones in this sample may be carry-over from other donors' samples. The CDR3 runs from the conserved cysteine through the conserved F or W. The D gene is left open where the match is weak. A row's size may be missing; if present it is once, few, many or a size class.

D	V	length	size	J	DNA	CDR3
-	TRBV6-6	11	many	TRBJ1-3	TGTGCCAGCAGTTACGGAAACACCATATATTTT	CASSYGNTIYF
-	TRBV5-4	13	medium-sized	TRBJ1-4	TGTGCCAGCAGAGGGGGGGAGAATGAAAAACTGTTTTTT	CASRGGENEKLFF
TRBD1	TRBV7-9	15	-	TRBJ1-2	TGTGCCAGCAGCTTAGGGTCAGGGGGCAGCTATGGCTACACCTTC	CASSLGSGGSYGYTF
TRBD1	TRBV28	18	-	TRBJ2-7	TGTGCCAGCAGTAGGGACAGGGGACCCCCTCCCCCTCCGAGAGAGCGGTACTTC	CASSRDRGPPPPPRERYF
-	TRBV5-5	12	once	TRBJ2-1	TGTGCCAGCAGCTTGGCCATGGGGGAGCAGTTCTTC	CASSLAMGEQFF
TRBD1	TRBV28	17	-	TRBJ2-1	TGTGCCAGCAGCGGAAAATTGGGACAGGGGTTCTACAATGAGCAGTTCTTC	CASSGKLGQGFYNEQFF
-	TRBV28	16	-	TRBJ2-5	TGTGCCAGCAGTTTATTCGGGGGCCCCCTCCAAGAGACCCAGTACTTC	CASSLFGGPLQETQYF
TRBD2	TRBV7-2	15	-	TRBJ2-3	TGTGCCAGCAGCTTAGTTGCTAGCGGAGGGGATACGCAGTATTTT	CASSLVASGGDTQYF
-	TRBV7-2	15	-	TRBJ2-2	TGTGCCAGCAGCTTAGAGGTTAGCCGGCACGGGGAGCTGTTTTTT	CASSLEVSRHGELFF
TRBD1	TRBV6-5	14	-	TRBJ1-6	TGTGCGATACAGCAGGGGGACGCAAATTCACCCCTCCACTTT	CAIQQGDANSPLHF
-	TRBV19	13	-	TRBJ1-5	TGTGCCAGTAGTATGGGGCAGCCTCAGCCCCAGCATTTT	CASSMGQPQPQHF
TRBD1	TRBV5-1	13	-	TRBJ2-1	TGCGCCAGCAGCTGGACAGGGAACAATGAGCAGTTCTTC	CASSWTGNNEQFF
-	TRBV11-3	13	-	TRBJ2-7	TGTGCCAGCAGCTTAGATGTTTGGAACGAGCAGTACTTC	CASSLDVWNEQYF
-	TRBV7-8	12	-	TRBJ1-1	TGTGCCAGCAGCTTAGTTGAGGGGGTGGCTTTCTTT	CASSLVEGVAFF
-	TRBV5-1	14	-	TRBJ1-1	TGCGCCAGCTCCCTGGTGGAGCCGAACACTGAAGCTTTCTTT	CASSLVEPNTEAFF
-	TRBV7-9	17	-	TRBJ2-7	TGTGCCAGCAGCTTAGGTGCGGCGATGGGTAGCTCCTACGAGCAGTACTTC	CASSLGAAMGSSYEQYF
-	TRBV6-5	13	-	TRBJ2-2	TGTGCCAGCAGTTACTCGTACACCGGGGAGCTGTTTTTT	CASSYSYTGELFF
-	TRBV9	13	-	TRBJ2-1	TGTGCCAGCAGCGGTACAGTGGACAATGAGCAGTTCTTC	CASSGTVDNEQFF
TRBD1	TRBV5-1	15	-	TRBJ2-1	TGCGCCAGCAGCTTGGACAGGGGGCGCGGGAATGAGCAGTTCTTC	CASSLDRGRGNEQFF
-	TRBV28	14	-	TRBJ1-5	TGTGCCAGCAGTTGGGGGGAGAGCAATCAGCCCCAGCATTTT	CASSWGESNQPQHF
TRBD2	TRBV10-3	14	few	TRBJ2-7	TGTGCCATCAGTGGGGGGGGTACCCCGCGCGAGCAGTACTTC	CAISGGGTPREQYF
-	TRBV25-1	16	once	TRBJ2-7	TGTGCCAGCAGTGGATTGACAGGAACATTCGCCTACGAGCAGTACTTC	CASSGLTGTFAYEQYF
TRBD2	TRBV28	16	-	TRBJ2-5	TGTGCCAGCTGTGGCGGGCAAGCGGGAGGGGGGGGGACCCAGTACTTC	CASCGGQAGGGGTQYF
-	TRBV7-7	13	-	TRBJ2-5	TGTGCTAGCAGCCGCGGTATCCAAGAGACCCAGTACTTC	CASSRGIQETQYF
-	TRBV25-1	15	-	TRBJ2-3	TGTGCCAGCAGTACGGCGGGAACTAGCACAGATACGCAGTATTTT	CASSTAGTSTDTQYF
-	TRBV20-1	8	-	TRBJ1-2	TGCAGCCCGGGAGGCTACACCTTC	CSPGGYTF
-	TRBV4-3	16	-	TRBJ2-2	TGCGCCAGCAGCCAAGATTCAACACCGAACACCGGGGAGCTGTTTTTT	CASSQDSTPNTGELFF
TRBD1	TRBV28	16	-	TRBJ1-5	TGTGCCAGCAGTTTCGAGCCCTCGGACAGGCTAGGGCCCCAGCATTTT	CASSFEPSDRLGPQHF